Sequencing of this T cell receptor (beta chain) was carried out in a study of Graves' ophthalmopathy and Graves' hyperthyroidism. Study-level points and caveats: Appearing in blood as well were most expanded thyroid clonotypes above 0.001 frequency.

The study amplified TCR beta CDR3 regions using RNA transcripts. In the first round, RT-PCR was carried out with HTBI primers, and a multiplex PCR formed the second round. TCRdb analysed the multiplex PCR reads with MiXCR anew, one entry per CDR3 protein. The sample contains roughly 1.1 million distinct CDR3 sequences, approximately 35% of which appear only once. The CDR3 totals 17 residues. Germline CDR1 SNHLY, CDR2 FYNNEI. Of note for this clonotype: Its antigen is undetermined. A much larger clone differs from this one at a single base, so this may be a read error.

This TCR was sampled from an adult man with Graves' hyperthyroidism. Specimen: peripheral blood or thyroid tissue (not recorded which). The chain combines TRBV2 with TRBJ2-7; 11 bases line up with TRBD1. Here the CDR3 reads CASKVGQGAIFSDEQYF. The CDR3 region has the DNA TGTGCCAGCAAGGTTGGACAGGGGGCTATCTTCTCCGACGAGCAGTACTTC. Using reference TRBV2 and TRBJ2-7 for the parts outside the CDR3, the full variable domain is EPEVTQTPSHQVTQMGQEVILRCVPISNHLYFYWYRQILGQKVEFLVSFYNNEISEKSEIFDDQFSVERPDGSNFTLKIRSTKLEDSAMYFCASKVGQGAIFSDEQYFGPGTRLTVT.